This TCR beta chain emerged from a study of T-cell memory formation after mild COVID-19. Points from the study as a whole: Clones contracting across day 15 to 85 had a balanced CD4/CD8 profile; later expanding clones leaned CD4+. Pre-infection memory already had some responding clones, implying cross-reactive memory joined.

Employing constant-segment primers, 5'RACE generated TCR alpha and TCR beta cDNA libraries bearing sample barcodes and UMIs. MiXCR, applied by TCRdb to the 5' RACE reads, yields one record per CDR3 protein. The sample holds about 450,000 distinct CDR3 sequences, 23% seen once. As regards this clonotype: The antigen is not known.

This clonotype was sampled from an adult woman who had mild COVID-19 (a few samples of this study predate the infection). Cell type and time point are not known. The sample taken for sequencing was PBMCs or a T cell subset sorted from them (not recorded which).

The CDR3 sequence is CASSIGQGNDEQYF. CDR3 bases: TGCGCCAGCAGCATCGGACAGGGGAACGACGAGCAGTACTTC. This chain links TRBV5-1 with TRBJ2-7; TRBD1 aligns across 9 bases. The CDR3 loop spans 14 amino acids. J lost 5 bases, V lost 4 bases, and 7 bases had no gene match. Per germline, CDR1 SGHRS and CDR2 YFSETQ.